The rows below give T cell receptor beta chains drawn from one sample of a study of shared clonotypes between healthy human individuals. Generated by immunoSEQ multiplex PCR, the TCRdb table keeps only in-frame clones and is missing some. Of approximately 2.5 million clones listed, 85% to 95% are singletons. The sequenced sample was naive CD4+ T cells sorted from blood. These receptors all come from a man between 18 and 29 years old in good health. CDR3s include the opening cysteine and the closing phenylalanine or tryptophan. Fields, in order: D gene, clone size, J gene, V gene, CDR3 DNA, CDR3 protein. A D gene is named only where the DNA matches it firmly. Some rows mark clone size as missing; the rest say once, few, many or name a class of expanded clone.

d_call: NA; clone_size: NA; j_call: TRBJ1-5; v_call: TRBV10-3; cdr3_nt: TGTGCCATCAGTGAGTCTGGTTCAGGATGGGGTGGTAGCAGCAATCAGCCCCAGCATTTT; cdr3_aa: CAISESGSGWGGSSNQPQHF
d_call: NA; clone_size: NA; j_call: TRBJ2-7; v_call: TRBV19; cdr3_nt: TGTGCCAGTAGTCGCCCTAGATATCAAGACAGGTACACCTACGAGCAGTACTTC; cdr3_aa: CASSRPRYQDRYTYEQYF
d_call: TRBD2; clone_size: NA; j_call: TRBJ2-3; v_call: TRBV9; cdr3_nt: TGTGCCAGCAACGTAGCGGGAGCGAAGGGAGATACGCAGTATTTT; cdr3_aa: CASNVAGAKGDTQYF
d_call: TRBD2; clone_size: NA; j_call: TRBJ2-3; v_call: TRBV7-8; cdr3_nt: TGTGCCAGCAGCTTCGCTAGCGGCGATACGCAGTATTTT; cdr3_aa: CASSFASGDTQYF
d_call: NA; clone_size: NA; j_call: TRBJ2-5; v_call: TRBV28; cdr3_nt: TGTGCCAGCAGTCAACTACGGGCTCTGGGAGAGACCCAGTACTTC; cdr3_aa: CASSQLRALGETQYF
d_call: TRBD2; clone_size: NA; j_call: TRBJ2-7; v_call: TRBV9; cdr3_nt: TGTGCCAGCAGCGCGAGGGGGAGCGGGAGGACCCACGAGCAGTACTTC; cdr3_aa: CASSARGSGRTHEQYF
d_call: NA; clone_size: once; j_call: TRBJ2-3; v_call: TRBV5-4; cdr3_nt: TGTGCCAGCAGCCAAACTAGCACAGATACGCAGTATTTT; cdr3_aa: CASSQTSTDTQYF
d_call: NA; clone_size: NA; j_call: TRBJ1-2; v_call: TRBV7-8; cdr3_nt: TGTGCCAGCAGCTTAGGGTCATCGGGTTATGGCTACACCTTC; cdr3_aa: CASSLGSSGYGYTF
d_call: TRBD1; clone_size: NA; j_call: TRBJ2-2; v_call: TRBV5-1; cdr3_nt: TGCGCCAGCAGCTTGGCGGGACAGGCGATCACCGGGGAGCTGTTTTTT; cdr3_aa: CASSLAGQAITGELFF
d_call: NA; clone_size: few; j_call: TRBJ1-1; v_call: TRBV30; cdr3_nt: TGTGCCTGGAGTGTTGGTACTGAAGCTTTCTTT; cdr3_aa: CAWSVGTEAFF
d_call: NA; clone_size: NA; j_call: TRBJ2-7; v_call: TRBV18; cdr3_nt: TGTGCCAGCTCACCAGAGTCCGGAATTCGCTACGAGCAGTACTTC; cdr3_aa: CASSPESGIRYEQYF
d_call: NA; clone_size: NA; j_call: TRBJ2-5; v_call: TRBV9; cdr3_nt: TGTGCCAGCAGCGTAGGAGACATCCAAGAGACCCAGTACTTC; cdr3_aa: CASSVGDIQETQYF
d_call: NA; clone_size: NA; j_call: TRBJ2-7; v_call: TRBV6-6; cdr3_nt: TGTGCCAGCAGTTACAGGAACGCCTACGAGCAGTACTTC; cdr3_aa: CASSYRNAYEQYF
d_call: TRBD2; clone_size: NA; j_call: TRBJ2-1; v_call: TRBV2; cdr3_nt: TGTGCCAGCAGTGAGCGGAGACTAGCGGGAGGGTCGAGGGACAATGAGCAGTTCTTC; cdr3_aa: CASSERRLAGGSRDNEQFF
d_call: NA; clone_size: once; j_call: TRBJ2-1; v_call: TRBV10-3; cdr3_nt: TGTGCCATCAGTGACAACAGTCTCTCCTACAATGAGCAGTTCTTC; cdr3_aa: CAISDNSLSYNEQFF
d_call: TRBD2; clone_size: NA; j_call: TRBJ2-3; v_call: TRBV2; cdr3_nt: TGTGCCAGCCTCAAGCGGGAGGGCTCAGATACGCAGTATTTT; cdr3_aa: CASLKREGSDTQYF
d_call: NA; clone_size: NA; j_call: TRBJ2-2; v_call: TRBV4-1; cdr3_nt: TGCGCCAGCAGCTTGACAGGGAACACCGGGGAGCTGTTTTTT; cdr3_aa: CASSLTGNTGELFF
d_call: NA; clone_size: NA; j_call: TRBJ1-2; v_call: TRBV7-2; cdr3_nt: TGTGCCAGCAGCTTCAGGACTAACTATGGCTACACCTTC; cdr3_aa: CASSFRTNYGYTF
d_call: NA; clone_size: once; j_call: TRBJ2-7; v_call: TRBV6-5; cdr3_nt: TGTGCCAGCAATCAGAAGGGGGTTCGGTCCTACGAGCAGTACTTC; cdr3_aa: CASNQKGVRSYEQYF
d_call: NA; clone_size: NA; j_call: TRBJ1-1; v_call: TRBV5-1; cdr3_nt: TGCGCCAGCAGCTTGGAAGGCTTGTGGAACACTGAAGCTTTCTTT; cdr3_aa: CASSLEGLWNTEAFF
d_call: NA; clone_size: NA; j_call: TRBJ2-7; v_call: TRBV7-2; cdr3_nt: TGTGCCAGCAGCACGCAGGGGTTAGGGCCCTACGAGCAGTACTTC; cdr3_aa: CASSTQGLGPYEQYF
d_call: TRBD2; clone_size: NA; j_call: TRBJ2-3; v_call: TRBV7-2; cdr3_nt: TGTGCCAGCAGGGGACTAGCGGGACCAGATACGCAGTATTTT; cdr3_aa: CASRGLAGPDTQYF
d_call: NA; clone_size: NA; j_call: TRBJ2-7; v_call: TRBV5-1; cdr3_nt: TGCGCCAGCAGCTTGGACAGGGATGTGCTGCACGAGCAGTACTTC; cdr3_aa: CASSLDRDVLHEQYF
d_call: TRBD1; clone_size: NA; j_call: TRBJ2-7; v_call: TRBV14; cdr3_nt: TGTGCCAGCAGCCTCAGGACAGGAATTACCTACGAGCAGTACTTC; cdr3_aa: CASSLRTGITYEQYF
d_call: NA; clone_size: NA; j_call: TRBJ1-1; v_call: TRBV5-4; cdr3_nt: TGTGCCAGCAGCTTTATAGGGAGCACTGAAGCTTTCTTT; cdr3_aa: CASSFIGSTEAFF
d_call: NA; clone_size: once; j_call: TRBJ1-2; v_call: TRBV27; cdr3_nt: TGTGCCAGCAGTGCTTCAGGGCGTCAAGGCTACACCTTC; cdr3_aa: CASSASGRQGYTF
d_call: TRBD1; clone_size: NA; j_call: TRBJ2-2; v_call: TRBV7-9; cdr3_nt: TGTGCCAGCAGCAAACACCGGGACAGGGGCACCGGGGAGCTGTTTTTT; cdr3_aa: CASSKHRDRGTGELFF
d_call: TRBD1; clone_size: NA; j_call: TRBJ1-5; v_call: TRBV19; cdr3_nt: TGTGCCAGTAGTTCGGGACAGGGGAATCAGCCCCAGCATTTT; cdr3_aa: CASSSGQGNQPQHF
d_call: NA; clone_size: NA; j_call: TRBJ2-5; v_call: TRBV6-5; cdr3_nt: TGTGCCAGCAGTTACACTATACAAGAGACCCAGTACTTC; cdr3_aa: CASSYTIQETQYF
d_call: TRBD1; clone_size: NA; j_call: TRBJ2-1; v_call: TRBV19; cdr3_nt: TGTGCCAGTAGTCTACAGGGGTCTACCTACAATGAGCAGTTCTTC; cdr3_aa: CASSLQGSTYNEQFF
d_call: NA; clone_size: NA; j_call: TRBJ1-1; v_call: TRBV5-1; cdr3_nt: TGCGCCAGCAGCTTGGCAGCGGGAAAAGCTTTCTTT; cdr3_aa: CASSLAAGKAFF
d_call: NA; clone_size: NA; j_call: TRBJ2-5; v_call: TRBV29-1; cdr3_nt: TGCAGCGTTGAACGGCAGGGTGGTGGAGAGACCCAGTACTTC; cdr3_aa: CSVERQGGGETQYF
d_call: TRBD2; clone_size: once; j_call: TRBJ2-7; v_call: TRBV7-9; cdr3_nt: TGTGCCAGCAGCTCCCAGCGGGGGGCTTTGAGTGAGCAGTACTTC; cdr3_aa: CASSSQRGALSEQYF
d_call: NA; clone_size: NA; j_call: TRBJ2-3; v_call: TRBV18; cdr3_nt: TGTGCCAGCTCACCCGGGACCCAAGGCGCAGATACGCAGTATTTT; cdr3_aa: CASSPGTQGADTQYF
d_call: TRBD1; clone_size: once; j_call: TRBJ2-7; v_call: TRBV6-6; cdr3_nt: TGTGCCAGCAGTTACGGGGGACAGACCTACGAGCAGTACTTC; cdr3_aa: CASSYGGQTYEQYF
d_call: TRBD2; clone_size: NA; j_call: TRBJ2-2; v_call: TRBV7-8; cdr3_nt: TGTGCCAGCAGCGAGGGGCGGGGGTTGAACACCGGGGAGCTGTTTTTT; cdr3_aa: CASSEGRGLNTGELFF
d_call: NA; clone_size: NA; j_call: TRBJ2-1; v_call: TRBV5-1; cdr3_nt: TGCGCCAGCAGCTTGGTGACCTCTTCGGGCAATGAGCAGTTCTTC; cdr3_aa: CASSLVTSSGNEQFF
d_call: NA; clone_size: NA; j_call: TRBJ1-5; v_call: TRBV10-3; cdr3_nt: TGTGCCATCAGTGAGTCGAAAGAACAGCCCCAGCATTTT; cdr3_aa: CAISESKEQPQHF
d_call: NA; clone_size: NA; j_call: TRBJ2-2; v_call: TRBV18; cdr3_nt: TGTGCCAGCTCACTGGATAACACCGGGGAGCTGTTTTTT; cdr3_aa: CASSLDNTGELFF
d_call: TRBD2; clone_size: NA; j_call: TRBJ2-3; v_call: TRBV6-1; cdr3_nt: TGTGCCAGCAGTTCGTTAGCGGGCCAGGAGTATTTT; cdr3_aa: CASSSLAGQEYF
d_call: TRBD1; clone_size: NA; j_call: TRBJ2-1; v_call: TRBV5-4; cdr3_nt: TGTGCCAGCAGCCCGGTTGGACAGGGGGCCCTTCTAAGCTCCTACAATGAGCAGTTCTTC; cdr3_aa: CASSPVGQGALLSSYNEQFF
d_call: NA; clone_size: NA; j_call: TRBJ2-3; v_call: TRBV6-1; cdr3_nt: TGTGCCAGCAGTGAGGCGGCAGATACGCAGTATTTT; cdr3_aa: CASSEAADTQYF
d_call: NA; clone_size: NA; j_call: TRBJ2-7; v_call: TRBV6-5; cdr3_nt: TGTGCCAGCAGTCAGGCCTACGAGCAGTACTTC; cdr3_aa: CASSQAYEQYF
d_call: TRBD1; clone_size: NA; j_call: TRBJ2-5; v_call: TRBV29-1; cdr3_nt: TGCAGCGGTAAAAGGACAGGCACCCAAGAGACCCAGTACTTC; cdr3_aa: CSGKRTGTQETQYF
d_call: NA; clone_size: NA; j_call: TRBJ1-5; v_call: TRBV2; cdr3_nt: TGTGCCAGCAATAGAGAGAATAGCAATCAGCCCCAGCATTTT; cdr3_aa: CASNRENSNQPQHF
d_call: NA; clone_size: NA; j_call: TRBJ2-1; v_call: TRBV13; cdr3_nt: TGTGCCAGCAGCCCCCCGGGAAAGGCGGACAGAGAGCAGTTCTTC; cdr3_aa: CASSPPGKADREQFF
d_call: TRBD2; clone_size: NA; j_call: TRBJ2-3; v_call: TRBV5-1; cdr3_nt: TGCGCCAGCAGCTCTTCGGGGGGAACAGATACGCAGTATTTT; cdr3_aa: CASSSSGGTDTQYF
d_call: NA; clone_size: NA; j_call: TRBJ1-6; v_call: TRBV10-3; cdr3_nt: TGTGCCATCACCCCCCGACAGGATTCACCCCTCCACTTT; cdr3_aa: CAITPRQDSPLHF
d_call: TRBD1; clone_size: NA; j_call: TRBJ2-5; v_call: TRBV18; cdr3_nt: TGTGCCAGCTCACCGACAGGGGAGAGAGAGACCCAGTACTTC; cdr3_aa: CASSPTGERETQYF
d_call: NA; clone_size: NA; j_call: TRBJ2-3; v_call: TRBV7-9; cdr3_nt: TGTGCCAGCATTAGCCGGGGGCATCCCCCAGATACGCAGTATTTT; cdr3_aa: CASISRGHPPDTQYF
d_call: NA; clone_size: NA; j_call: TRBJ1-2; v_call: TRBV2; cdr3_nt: TGTGCCAGCAGTGAAGAACAGCAAGGTGGCTACACCTTC; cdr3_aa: CASSEEQQGGYTF
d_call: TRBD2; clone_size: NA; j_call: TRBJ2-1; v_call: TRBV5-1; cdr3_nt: TGCGCCAGCAGCCACGGACTAGCGGTCTACAATGAGCAGTTCTTC; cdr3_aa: CASSHGLAVYNEQFF
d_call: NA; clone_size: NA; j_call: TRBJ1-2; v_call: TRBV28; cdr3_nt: TGTGCCAGCAGTTTGGTATCGGGGGTCAATGGCTACACCTTC; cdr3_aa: CASSLVSGVNGYTF
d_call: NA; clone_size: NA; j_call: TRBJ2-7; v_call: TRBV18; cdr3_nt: TGTGCCAGCTCACCGTCACAGGGTGGGAGCGAGCAGTACTTC; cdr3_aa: CASSPSQGGSEQYF
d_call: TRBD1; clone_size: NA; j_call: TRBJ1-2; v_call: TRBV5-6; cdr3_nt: TGTGCCAGCAGCCCGGGACAGGGTTTAGCTAACTATGGCTACACCTTC; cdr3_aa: CASSPGQGLANYGYTF
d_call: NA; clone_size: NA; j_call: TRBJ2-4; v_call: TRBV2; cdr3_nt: TGTGCCAGCACAGGGGAGATAGCCAAAAACATTCAGTACTTC; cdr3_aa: CASTGEIAKNIQYF